One and the same sample provided the 12 T cell receptor beta chains below, sequenced in a study of vaccination and CD4 T cells after COVID-19. Stated time point: late sampling 161 to 241 days after vaccination in three convalescent patients. TCRdb called the PCR reads again in MiXCR, with one record for every CDR3 protein. The sample shows roughly 28,000 distinct CDR3 sequences, about 50% of them seen only once. This sample comprised CD4+ T cells from blood, obtained about 7 months after SARS-CoV-2 vaccination. These TCRs come from a human donor who had recovered from COVID-19.

This clonotype was seen a few times. This rearrangement joins TRBV29-1 to TRBJ1-1, with 10 bases lining up with TRBD1. CDR1 and CDR2 from the germline V gene are SQVTM and ANQGSEA. The CDR3 extends over 13 amino acids. V was clipped by 7 bases and J by 4 bases; unmatched bases: 6. CDR3 nucleotides: TGCAGCGCCAGACAGGGGGCTGGCACTGAAGCTTTCTTT. Translated, it gives CSARQGAGTEAFF.

The genes are TRBV24-1 and TRBJ2-3; D might be TRBD1 (6 bases). CDR1 is KGHDR, CDR2 SFDVKD, per germline. CDR3 length: 16 residues. V was pared by 4 bases and J by 0 bases, with 13 bases between. CDR3 DNA: TGTGCCACCAGTGACGCTACAGGGTTTAGCACAGATACGCAGTATTTT. As protein: CATSDATGFSTDTQYF.

This clonotype was counted between two and nine times. The chain carries TRBV6-7 and TRBJ1-2, with 9 bases fitting TRBD1. TRBV6-7 is marked as an open reading frame, function uncertain. CDR3 length: 14 amino acids. The ends lost 5 bases at V and 7 bases at J; junction bases unmatched: 8. Here the CDR3 DNA reads TGTGCCAGCAGTGCAAAGGACAGGGGTTGTGGCTACACCTTC. This translates into CASSAKDRGCGYTF.

The chain employs TRBV7-8 and TRBJ1-1; 7 bases match TRBD1. This CDR3 is 14 amino acids long. Trimming at V came to 5 bases and at J to 1 base, leaving 4 bases not matched to a gene. CDR1 and CDR2 from the germline V gene are SGHVS and FQNEAQ. CDR3 coding DNA: TGTGCCAGCAGCCTACAGGGGACGAACACTGAAGCTTTCTTT. It encodes CASSLQGTNTEAFF.

This clonotype has a single count. This sequence joins TRBV4-3 and TRBJ2-1; D unclear. The CDR3 has 16 amino acids. CDR1 is LGHNA, CDR2 YSLEER, per germline. Trimming shortened V by 0 bases and J by 0 bases, and 9 bases separated the two germline ends. The CDR3: CASSQDRVSSYNEQFF. DNA for the CDR3: TGCGCCAGCAGCCAAGATAGGGTGAGCTCCTACAATGAGCAGTTCTTC.

The V call is TRBV6-5, the J call TRBJ2-1, with TRBD2 matching 7 bases. The CDR3 loop spans 13 amino acids. The germline V gene has CDR1 MNHEY and CDR2 SVGAGI. The J segment lost 10 bases and the V segment lost 2 bases, leaving 5 bases of the junction unmatched. The CDR3 here is CASSYVVTSEQFF. CDR3 DNA sequence: TGTGCCAGCAGTTACGTCGTGACTAGCGAGCAGTTCTTC.

V is TRBV20-1 and J is TRBJ2-7; D might be TRBD2 (5 bases). The germline V gene has CDR1 DFQATT and CDR2 SNEGSKA (reference sequence). Between the trimmed V and J ends, which lost 3 bases and 0 bases, there was a span of 15 bases. The CDR3 totals 15 residues. As DNA, the CDR3 is TGCAGTGCTAGGCCCACGGGGTTTTACTCCTACGAGCAGTACTTC. This sequence encodes CSARPTGFYSYEQYF.

This clonotype was counted only a few times. V and J are TRBV20-1 and TRBJ1-5; D might be TRBD1 (6 bases). The length of the CDR3 is 12 residues. The germline V gene has CDR1 DFQATT and CDR2 SNEGSKA (reference sequence). The germline V and J ends were trimmed by 4 bases and 5 bases, with 9 bases remaining between them. This CDR3 is CSAITGHQPQHF. The CDR3 DNA reads as TGCAGTGCTATAACAGGGCATCAGCCCCAGCATTTT.

The chain has TRBV7-2 and TRBJ2-7, with 7 positions matching TRBD1. Trimming cost V 3 bases and J 4 bases; bases outside gene matches: 9. There are 15 residues in the CDR3. The germline gives CDR1 SGHTA, CDR2 FQGNSA. Here the CDR3 reads CASSFHRGTGYEQYF. The CDR3 nucleotides are TGTGCCAGCAGCTTTCACAGGGGTACGGGTTACGAGCAGTACTTC. The complete variable domain, with remaining parts taken from reference TRBV7-2 and TRBJ2-7, reads GAGVSQSPSNKVTEKGKDVELRCDPISGHTALYWYRQSLGQGLEFLIYFQGNSAPDKSGLPSDRFSAERTGGSVSTLTIQRTQQEDSAVYLCASSFHRGTGYEQYFGPGTRLTVT.

The chain has TRBV24-1 and TRBJ2-5, with D possibly being TRBD1 (6 bases). Germline loops: CDR1 KGHDR, CDR2 SFDVKD. CDR3 length: 15 residues. Trimming shortened V by 4 bases and J by 2 bases, and 13 bases separated the two germline ends. As DNA, the CDR3 is TGTGCCACCAGTGACACCCTCCAGGGGCAAGAGACCCAGTACTTC. As protein: CATSDTLQGQETQYF.

The gene calls are TRBV10-3 and TRBJ2-1, with D possibly TRBD1 on 5 matching bases. Trimming removed 7 bases from V and 3 bases from J, with 10 bases in between. The CDR3 spans 13 residues. Germline-derived CDR1 and CDR2 are ENHRY and SYGVKD. CDR3: CAITEGVYNEQFF. DNA of the CDR3: TGTGCCATCACCGAAGGGGTCTACAATGAGCAGTTCTTC.

This chain links TRBV5-1 with TRBJ1-5; 9 bases are shared with TRBD1. The CDR3 spans 15 residues. In germline, CDR1 is SGHRS, CDR2 YFSETQ. Losses at the gene ends were 5 bases for V and 7 bases for J; bases not matched to a gene: 10. The CDR3: CASSTDGQGNQPQHF. DNA for the CDR3: TGCGCCAGCAGTACGGATGGACAGGGGAACCAGCCCCAGCATTTT.